These 24 T cell receptor beta chains were all obtained from the same sample, sequenced in a study of shared clonotypes between healthy human individuals. Libraries were prepared by immunoSEQ multiplex PCR; TCRdb keeps only in-frame clonotypes and omits some of them. The data contain around 980,000 clones, around three quarters of them singletons. The sequencing input was memory CD4+ T cells from PBMCs. Documented subset: CD45RA-negative fraction. These receptors all come from a man aged 18 to 29 in good health. Some clones in this sample may be carry-over from other donors' samples.

Worth noting for this clone: This same CDR3 is encoded by further DNA sequences in the sample. The chain is built from TRBV2 and TRBJ1-1; no clear D gene. The germline V gene has CDR1 SNHLY and CDR2 FYNNEI. Trimming stripped 1 base from V and 5 bases from J, with 8 bases between. The CDR3 spans 13 residues. The CDR3 DNA reads as TGTGCCAGCAGTGAAGAGGGAAGGACTGAAGCTTTCTTT. It codes for CASSEEGRTEAFF.

V gene TRBV27 combines with J gene TRBJ2-6; maybe TRBD2 (5 bases). Germline V CDR1 and CDR2: MNHEY, SMNVEV (reference sequence). Trimming removed 5 bases from V and 7 bases from J, with 24 bases in between. The CDR3 is 18 residues long. The CDR3 DNA sequence: TGTGCCAGCAGTCCTGCTGGTTGGCCCGAGGGTGGTGCCAACGTCCTGACTTTC. Its protein product is CASSPAGWPEGGANVLTF. The full variable domain, with the rest looked up from reference TRBV27 and TRBJ2-6, is EAQVTQNPRYLITVTGKKLTVTCSQNMNHEYMSWYRQDPGLGLRQIYYSMNVEVTDKGDVPEGYKVSRKEKRNFPLILESPSPNQTSLYFCASSPAGWPEGGANVLTFGAGSRLTVL.

The V call is TRBV30, the J call TRBJ1-4; D is unresolved. The CDR3 loop spans 13 amino acids. The germline V gene encodes CDR1 GTSNPN and CDR2 SVGIG (reference sequence). V lost 6 bases to trimming and J lost 8 bases, with 16 bases between them. The CDR3 DNA reads TGTGCCTGTGAGGCGGAGGCCAAGGAAAAACTGTTTTTT. Translated, it gives CACEAEAKEKLFF.

The rearrangement joins TRBV28 to TRBJ2-3, with 9 bases identical to TRBD2. The CDR3 contains 18 residues. Looked up from germline, CDR1 is MDHEN and CDR2 is SYDVKM. V gave up 0 bases and J gave up 4 bases; unmatched junction bases: 11. CDR3 sequence (DNA): TGTGCCAGCAGTTTATGGACTAGCGGCCAGCCGGGGGCAGATACGCAGTATTTT. It codes for CASSLWTSGQPGADTQYF.

Points on this clone: This specimen includes other DNA sequences encoding the same CDR3. The V gene is TRBV6-6, the J gene TRBJ1-5; TRBD1 matches at 10 bases. After removal of 0 bases from V and 4 bases from J, the junction contained 0 bases not matched to a gene. The germline V gene has CDR1 MNHNY and CDR2 SVGAGI (reference sequence). This CDR3 region has 15 residues. The DNA of the CDR3 is TGTGCCAGCAGTTACTCGGGACAGGGGAATCAGCCCCAGCATTTT. It translates to CASSYSGQGNQPQHF.

This clone appeared a single time. The rearrangement uses TRBV6-6 and TRBJ2-1; a weak D match, TRBD2 (5 bases). The CDR3 consists of 14 residues. V lost 5 bases and J lost 4, with 12 bases in between. Germline-derived CDR1 and CDR2 are MNHNY and SVGAGI (reference sequence). The CDR3 region has the DNA TGTGCCAGCAGTGACGGGATGCTGTACAATGAGCAGTTCTTC. Its protein is CASSDGMLYNEQFF.

The CDR3 bases are TGCAGCGTTGAAGATCCCATGTCCGGGAGGTCCTACAATGAGCAGTTCTTC. Translated: CSVEDPMSGRSYNEQFF. This chain joins TRBV29-1 and TRBJ2-1; TRBD2 matches 7 bases. CDR3 length: 17 amino acids. V lost 0 bases to trimming and J lost 1 base; unmatched junction nucleotides: 9. Looked up from germline, CDR1 is SQVTM and CDR2 is ANQGSEA.

Worth noting for this clone: The identical CDR3 is also encoded by other nucleotide sequences in the sample. The rearrangement uses TRBV7-2 and TRBJ1-2; D is uncertain. Trimming shortened V by 4 bases and J by 4 bases, and 7 bases separated the two germline ends. Looked up from germline, CDR1 is SGHTA and CDR2 is FQGNSA. The length of the CDR3 is 12 residues. The CDR3 region is CASSSNRYGYTF. The CDR3 DNA follows: TGTGCCAGCAGCTCAAACCGCTATGGCTACACCTTC.

This chain uses TRBV18 with TRBJ2-4; 9 bases are a match to TRBD2. The CDR3 totals 16 residues. CDR1 is KGHSH, CDR2 LQKENI, per germline. The ends lost 4 bases at V and 1 base at J; junction bases unmatched: 5. CDR3 amino acids: CASSLFGTSAKNIQYF. For the CDR3, the DNA is TGTGCCAGCTCACTATTCGGGACTAGCGCCAAAAACATTCAGTACTTC.

The rearrangement uses TRBV6-5 and TRBJ1-3; D gene unclear. The germline V gene has CDR1 MNHEY and CDR2 SVGAGI. This CDR3 has 15 residues. Trimming stripped 5 bases from V and 3 bases from J, with 14 bases between. The CDR3 DNA follows: TGTGCCAGCAGTCTTTCAAGTCCTCGTGGAAACACCATATATTTT. It encodes CASSLSSPRGNTIYF.

This clone came up a few times. The chain is built from TRBV10-1 and TRBJ2-7; possibly TRBD1 for D (5 bases). V dropped 3 bases and J dropped 2 bases, with 11 bases sitting between them. Germline V gene lookup returns CDR1 WNHNN and CDR2 SYGVQD (reference sequence). The CDR3 loop spans 14 amino acids. The CDR3 DNA reads as TGCGCCAGCAGTGAAGCTGACAGTACCTACGAGCAGTACTTC. This gives the protein CASSEADSTYEQYF.

The chain recombines TRBV2 with TRBJ2-7; the match to TRBD2 covers 13 bases. V lost 8 bases, J lost 5 bases, and 3 bases stayed unmatched. CDR1 is SNHLY and CDR2 is FYNNEI in the germline V gene. The CDR3 has 13 residues. In DNA, the CDR3 is TGTGCCAGCCTGGGACTAGCGGGAAACGAGCAGTACTTC. Its translation is CASLGLAGNEQYF.

The V and J genes are TRBV5-6 and TRBJ1-2; 7 bases agree with TRBD1. J was trimmed by 6 bases and V by 4 bases; bases with no gene match: 15. This CDR3 has 16 amino acids. CDR1 is SGHDT and CDR2 is YYEEEE in the germline V gene. The CDR3 sequence is CASSRGTDKGSNGYTF. The CDR3 DNA sequence: TGTGCCAGCAGCCGGGGGACAGACAAAGGATCTAATGGCTACACCTTC.

The V call is TRBV5-1, the J call TRBJ2-6; D ambiguous. This CDR3 region has 13 residues. Germline CDR1 and CDR2: SGHRS and YFSETQ. Trimming pared 4 bases from V and 2 bases from J, leaving 4 bases between. CDR3 DNA: TGCGCCAGCAGCCCGACTGGGGCCAACGTCCTGACTTTC. Translating it yields CASSPTGANVLTF.

This chain joins TRBV30 and TRBJ2-1; D remains unclear. V was trimmed by 5 bases and J by 8 bases, leaving 16 bases between them. Germline CDR1 reads GTSNPN; CDR2 reads SVGIG (reference sequence). The CDR3 consists of 13 residues. For the CDR3, the DNA is TGTGCCTGGGGTCGCGGCACCACGGATGAGCAGTTCTTC. Its protein is CAWGRGTTDEQFF.

This sequence joins TRBV6-5 and TRBJ1-2; no definite D call. This CDR3 is 13 amino acids long. V lost 2 bases to trimming and J lost 7 bases, with 11 bases between them. Germline CDR1 and CDR2: MNHEY and SVGAGI. The CDR3 DNA reads TGTGCCAGCAGTTACGGTCACTCGGGTGGCTACACCTTC. Protein: CASSYGHSGGYTF.

As regards this clone: In the same sample, other DNA sequences code for this CDR3. The chain is built from TRBV7-9 and TRBJ1-1; 9 nucleotides align to TRBD1. The CDR3 has 16 residues. The ends lost 3 bases at V and 3 bases at J; junction bases unmatched: 8. Germline CDR1 reads SEHNR; CDR2 reads FQNEAQ (reference sequence). The CDR3 loop is CASSFPTGGADTEAFF. DNA for the CDR3: TGTGCCAGCAGCTTTCCAACAGGGGGCGCAGACACTGAAGCTTTCTTT.

This chain connects TRBV10-2 to TRBJ2-7; D is perhaps TRBD2 (5 bases). V was pared by 0 bases and J by 6 bases, with 12 bases between. The germline V gene encodes CDR1 WSHSY and CDR2 SAAADI. The CDR3 spans 14 residues. The CDR3 loop reads CASSESGEAPEQYF. CDR3 bases: TGCGCCAGCAGTGAGTCGGGAGAAGCCCCCGAGCAGTACTTC.

V and J are TRBV30 and TRBJ1-1; D unresolved. This CDR3 has 13 amino acids. Germline V lookup: CDR1 GTSNPN, CDR2 SVGIG (reference sequence). Trimming removed 0 bases from V and 0 bases from J, with 5 bases in between. The CDR3 DNA reads TGTGCCTGGAGTGTACTCGTGAACACTGAAGCTTTCTTT. It translates to CAWSVLVNTEAFF.

This clone occurred once. This chain links TRBV10-3 with TRBJ2-5; D gene unclear. The germline V and J ends were trimmed by 1 base and 0 bases, with 0 bases remaining between them. Looked up from germline, CDR1 is ENHRY and CDR2 is SYGVKD. This CDR3 has 12 amino acids. CDR3 coding DNA: TGTGCCATCAGTGAGTACCAAGAGACCCAGTACTTC. Translation: CAISEYQETQYF.

This chain links TRBV10-2 with TRBJ2-2; D not certain. In germline, CDR1 is WSHSY, CDR2 SAAADI. The CDR3 has 16 amino acids. V was trimmed by 4 bases and J by 1 base, leaving 13 bases between them. CDR3 sequence: CASSGSRQMNTGELFF. Written as DNA, the CDR3 is TGCGCCAGCAGTGGATCCCGGCAGATGAACACCGGGGAGCTGTTTTTT.

The chain links TRBV7-2 to TRBJ1-5, with D maybe TRBD1 (6 bases). Germline V lookup: CDR1 SGHTA, CDR2 FQGNSA. The CDR3 covers 16 residues. Trimming stripped 5 bases from V and 6 bases from J, with 20 bases between. The CDR3 coding sequence is TGTGCCAGCAGCCCTGGCGCCGGAGGGGGGGCTCAGCCCCAGCATTTT. Residues: CASSPGAGGGAQPQHF.

This chain uses TRBV11-1 with TRBJ1-5; D is unresolved. V was pared by 5 bases and J by 3 bases, with 8 bases between. Per germline, CDR1 SGHAT and CDR2 FQDESV (reference sequence). The CDR3 consists of 13 residues. CDR3 sequence: CASSPGPNQPQHF. For the CDR3, the DNA is TGTGCCAGCAGCCCCGGACCCAATCAGCCCCAGCATTTT.

V and J are TRBV6-1 and TRBJ1-5; D is perhaps TRBD1 (6 bases). This CDR3 spans 15 amino acids. In germline, CDR1 is MNHNS, CDR2 SASEGT. Trimming left V 1 base short and J 0 bases short, with 7 bases between. The CDR3 spells CASSEGQASNQPQHF. CDR3 DNA sequence: TGTGCCAGCAGTGAAGGACAGGCTAGCAATCAGCCCCAGCATTTT.